This T cell receptor beta chain was identified during a study of blood T cell repertoires in COVID-19. Study background: Cohort 3 recovery required two negative PCRs, clearance, or symptom resolution. PBMCs, B-cell-depleted T cells, or T cells provided the cDNA or gDNA that made up the material. Specimens from acute and convalescent COVID-19 originated in the United States, Italy and Spain.

This table comes from immunoSEQ multiplex PCR, and its TCRdb copy is limited to in-frame clones, with some not included. The table records 300,000 to 450,000 clones, 87% of them present only once. Germline V gene lookup returns CDR1 MGHDK and CDR2 SYGVNS. Trimming cost V 1 base and J 7 bases; bases outside gene matches: 9. The CDR3 extends over 16 amino acids. Researchers sorted participants into cohorts using their self-reported clinical history. The rearrangement joins TRBV25-1 to TRBJ1-2; 10 bases align to TRBD1. The receptor was isolated from a man aged 35 to 55 in a cohort exposed to, infected with or recovered from COVID-19 (not recorded which). The sample consisted of PBMCs or T cells enriched from blood (not recorded which). This CDR3 reads CASSEFRTGGSIGYTF. CDR3 DNA sequence: TGTGCCAGCAGTGAATTTCGGACAGGGGGTTCAATTGGCTACACCTTC.